Presented here are 32 T cell receptor beta chains from one specimen sequenced in a study of blood T cell repertoires in COVID-19. Assay used: immunoSEQ multiplex PCR; TCRdb lists only in-frame clones, some missing. The sample has over 250,000 clones, roughly 90% seen once; the top ten hold 1.9%. The source material was PBMCs or T cells enriched from blood (not recorded which). These receptor sequences come from a woman aged 55-75 years who had recovered from COVID-19.

This chain uses TRBV25-1 with TRBJ2-5; the D gene is possibly TRBD2 (6 bases). Trimming took off 2 bases at V and 2 bases at J, with 15 bases between the two ends. Germline CDR1 and CDR2: MGHDK and SYGVNS. The CDR3 length is 16 residues. In DNA, the CDR3 is TGTGCCAGCAGTGAAGAAAAAGGACTAACACAAGAGACCCAGTACTTC. Translated: CASSEEKGLTQETQYF.

This clone was seen a single time. V usage is TRBV2 and J usage is TRBJ1-3; 7 nucleotides align to TRBD1. Germline V gives CDR1 SNHLY, CDR2 FYNNEI. The CDR3 spans 15 residues. Unmatched junction bases numbered 7, after V lost 4 bases and J lost 4 bases. DNA of the CDR3: TGTGCCAGCAGTGCAAGGGGGCTGGGAGGAAACACCATATATTTT. This sequence encodes CASSARGLGGNTIYF.

This chain uses TRBV11-3 with TRBJ1-2; D is possibly TRBD1 (6 bases). CDR1 and CDR2 from the germline V gene are SGHNT and YENEEA. The V end was cut by 3 bases, the J end by 5 bases, with 10 bases between. The CDR3 totals 13 residues. The CDR3 bases are TGTGCCAGCAGCTTTACAGGGAAGTATGGCTACACCTTC. Translated: CASSFTGKYGYTF.

V is TRBV7-9 and J is TRBJ1-5; TRBD1 might be the D (5 bases). This CDR3 is 13 amino acids long. Germline assignment: CDR1 SEHNR and CDR2 FQNEAQ (reference sequence). Trimming took off 5 bases at V and 7 bases at J, with 12 bases between the two ends. CDR3 nucleotide sequence: TGTGCCAGCAGCCTTTCCCAGGGACAGCCCCAGCATTTT. Protein sequence: CASSLSQGQPQHF.

The chain uses TRBV7-9 and TRBJ1-4; no firm D call. CDR3 length: 15 residues. Between the trimmed V and J ends, which lost 2 bases and 0 bases, there was a span of 7 bases. Germline lookup yields CDR1 SEHNR and CDR2 FQNEAQ (reference sequence). CDR3 sequence: CASSLLRATNEKLFF. In DNA form, the CDR3 reads TGTGCCAGCAGCTTATTGAGGGCAACTAATGAAAAACTGTTTTTT.

The rearrangement links TRBV9 to TRBJ2-2, with 9 bases lining up with TRBD2. After removal of 2 bases from V and 3 bases from J, the junction contained 2 bases not matched to a gene. This CDR3 spans 15 amino acids. Germline V gives CDR1 SGDLS, CDR2 YYNGEE. CDR3: CASSVSGGYTGELFF. DNA for the CDR3: TGTGCCAGCAGCGTTAGCGGGGGTTACACCGGGGAGCTGTTTTTT. The full variable domain, rest sourced from reference TRBV9 and TRBJ2-2, is DSGVTQTPKHLITATGQRVTLRCSPRSGDLSVYWYQQSLDQGLQFLIQYYNGEERAKGNILERFSAQQFPDLHSELNLSSLELGDSALYFCASSVSGGYTGELFFGEGSRLTVL.

The rearrangement links TRBV7-9 to TRBJ2-1, with D possibly being TRBD1 (5 bases). The germline V gene encodes CDR1 SEHNR and CDR2 FQNEAQ (reference sequence). The CDR3 loop spans 14 amino acids. V was trimmed by 1 base and J by 13 bases, leaving 17 bases between them. CDR3 amino acids: CASSLVGAPQEQFF. DNA of the CDR3: TGTGCCAGCAGCTTAGTAGGGGCCCCACAGGAACAGTTCTTC.

The J gene is TRBJ1-2, the V gene TRBV2; the D gene is possibly TRBD1 (6 bases). V lost 0 bases, J lost 5 bases, and 16 bases lay in between. This CDR3 has 16 residues. Germline loops: CDR1 SNHLY, CDR2 FYNNEI. CDR3 residues: CASSEAGGSTIYGYTF. The CDR3 DNA sequence: TGTGCCAGCAGTGAAGCAGGGGGTAGTACGATTTATGGCTACACCTTC.

V gene TRBV19 combines with J gene TRBJ1-4; a weak D match, TRBD1 (6 bases). Germline CDR1 LNHDA, CDR2 SQIVND (reference sequence). V was pared by 6 bases and J by 7 bases, with 15 bases between. The CDR3 consists of 14 residues. CDR3 DNA sequence: TGTGCCAGTAGCACCTGGAGGGGGGGTGAAAAACTGTTTTTT. Translation: CASSTWRGGEKLFF.

CDR3 amino acids: CASSDGGFFGNTIYF. CDR3 nucleotides: TGTGCCAGCAGTGACGGGGGGTTCTTCGGAAACACCATATATTTT. This chain uses TRBV6-1 with TRBJ1-3; the D gene is possibly TRBD1 (5 bases). The length of the CDR3 is 15 residues. Germline assignment: CDR1 MNHNS and CDR2 SASEGT. With 3 bases removed from V and 4 bases from J, the gap between germline ends came to 13 bases.

The V and J genes are TRBV10-1 and TRBJ2-6; 7 nucleotides align to TRBD1. This CDR3 region has 18 residues. With 5 bases clipped from V and 0 bases from J, the junction kept 10 bases outside the gene matches. CDR1 WNHNN and CDR2 SYGVQD come from the germline V gene (reference sequence). CDR3 DNA sequence: TGCGCCAGCAGTCCCCCGGGACAGTTTTCCTCTGGGGCCAACGTCCTGACTTTC. Encoded protein: CASSPPGQFSSGANVLTF.

The J gene is TRBJ1-4, the V gene TRBV30; 10 positions agree with TRBD1. The germline CDR1 and CDR2 sequences are GTSNPN and SVGIG (reference sequence). The V segment lost 0 bases and the J segment 6 bases; nucleotides outside the gene matches: 4. The CDR3 runs 15 residues. As DNA, the CDR3 is TGTGCCTGGAGTGTGGGACAGGGGCCGTATGAAAAACTGTTTTTT. It specifies CAWSVGQGPYEKLFF. Drawing the rest from reference TRBV30 and TRBJ1-4, the complete variable domain is SQTIHQWPATLVQPVGSPLSLECTVEGTSNPNLYWYRQAAGRGLQLLFYSVGIGQISSEVPQNLSASRPQDRQFILSSKKLLLSDSGFYLCAWSVGQGPYEKLFFGSGTQLSVL.

This clone was detected only once. In nucleotides, the CDR3 is TGTGCCAGCCAACCGGGACAGGGTTACGAGCAGTACTTC. Amino acids: CASQPGQGYEQYF. This chain joins TRBV28 and TRBJ2-7; 9 bases are a match to TRBD1. J lost 4 bases, V lost 8 bases, and 6 bases had no gene match. This CDR3 has 13 amino acids. Germline CDR1 and CDR2: MDHEN and SYDVKM.

The V and J genes are TRBV12-3 or TRBV12-4 and TRBJ2-3; D is perhaps TRBD2 (5 bases). Trimming pared 5 bases from V and 4 bases from J, leaving 10 bases between. The CDR3 runs 13 residues. The CDR3 bases are TGTGCCAGCAGTCCATCAGCGGCAGATACGCAGTATTTT. Its protein is CASSPSAADTQYF.

The genes are TRBV7-8 and TRBJ1-3, with TRBD1 as a possible D gene (6 bases). The ends were cut back, 5 bases at V and 4 bases at J, with 15 bases in the middle. The CDR3 consists of 15 residues. Germline V gives CDR1 SGHVS, CDR2 FQNEAQ. The CDR3 sequence: CASSLGTNSGNTIYF. The CDR3 DNA follows: TGTGCCAGCAGCCTCGGGACAAACTCAGGAAACACCATATATTTT.

The chain couples TRBV5-4 to TRBJ1-1, with 8 bases fitting TRBD1. Looked up from germline, CDR1 is SGHNT and CDR2 is YYREEE (reference sequence). The CDR3 spans 13 residues. The junction had 8 bases not matched to a gene; V was cut back by 4 bases and J by 9 bases. CDR3 protein: CASSPDRERKAFF. CDR3 nucleotide sequence: TGTGCCAGCAGCCCGGACAGGGAAAGAAAAGCTTTCTTT.

The chain links TRBV4-1 to TRBJ2-1; tentative D call: TRBD1 (5 bases). The ends were cut back, 8 bases at V and 6 bases at J, with 17 bases in the middle. This CDR3 region has 14 residues. CDR1 is MGHRA, CDR2 YSYEKL, per germline. The CDR3 protein is CASGYQGSGNEQFF. The CDR3 bases are TGCGCCAGCGGATACCAGGGATCGGGCAATGAGCAGTTCTTC.

This chain uses TRBV7-9 with TRBJ1-2; TRBD1 might be the D (5 bases). The CDR3 consists of 14 residues. Per the germline V gene, CDR1 is SEHNR and CDR2 is FQNEAQ (reference sequence). V lost 5 bases, J lost 3 bases, and 13 bases lay in between. The CDR3 DNA sequence: TGTGCCAGCAGCGCCCCGGGACTGCACTATGGCTACACCTTC. Its translation: CASSAPGLHYGYTF. Looking up the rest from reference TRBV7-9 and TRBJ1-2 gives the full variable domain: DTGVSQNPRHKITKRGQNVTFRCDPISEHNRLYWYRQTLGQGPEFLTYFQNEAQLEKSRLLSDRFSAERPKGSFSTLEIQRTEQGDSAMYLCASSAPGLHYGYTFGSGTRLTVV.

In its sample, this clone was seen a few times. The chain combines TRBV15 with TRBJ2-2, with 9 bases identical to TRBD1. This CDR3 spans 17 amino acids. V trimming: 0 bases; J trimming: 5 bases; junction bases outside the gene matches: 7. CDR1 is LNHNV and CDR2 is YYDKDF in the germline V gene (reference sequence). CDR3 sequence reads: CATSRDPDRGRTGELFF. The CDR3 DNA sequence: TGTGCCACCAGCAGAGATCCCGACAGGGGGAGGACCGGGGAGCTGTTTTTT.

The J gene is TRBJ2-7, the V gene TRBV5-1; 7 bases align to TRBD1. The junction had 10 bases not matched to a gene; V was cut back by 4 bases and J by 6 bases. Germline CDR1 is SGHRS and CDR2 is YFSETQ. The CDR3 has 14 amino acids. This chain's CDR3 is CASSLTGIQGEQYF. The CDR3 DNA sequence: TGCGCCAGCAGCCTGACAGGGATCCAAGGCGAGCAGTACTTC.

This clone was picked up one time. The rearrangement links TRBV6-5 to TRBJ1-5, with unresolved D. Germline assignment: CDR1 MNHEY and CDR2 SVGAGI. The CDR3 extends over 15 amino acids. With 7 bases removed from V and 4 bases from J, the gap between germline ends came to 17 bases. The CDR3 spells CASTEGGSENQPQHF. The CDR3 DNA is TGTGCCAGCACCGAAGGTGGCAGCGAGAATCAGCCCCAGCATTTT.

The rearrangement uses TRBV12-5 and TRBJ2-6; 13 bases are a match to TRBD2. The J segment lost 0 bases and the V segment lost 4 bases, leaving 12 bases of the junction unmatched. This CDR3 is 21 amino acids long. Germline CDR1 is LGHNT and CDR2 is FRNRAP. The DNA of the CDR3 is TGTGCTAGTGGTTCGACACCGGGACTAGCGGGATTCCCCTCTGGGGCCAACGTCCTGACTTTC. It codes for CASGSTPGLAGFPSGANVLTF.

The rearrangement joins TRBV7-9 to TRBJ2-5; tentatively, D is TRBD2 (6 bases). The CDR3 is 12 amino acids. The germline V gene encodes CDR1 SEHNR and CDR2 FQNEAQ (reference sequence). V was cut by 3 bases and J by 10 bases, with 12 bases left in between. The CDR3 is CASSLGGEDQYF. The CDR3 DNA reads TGTGCCAGCAGCTTGGGGGGAGAGGACCAGTACTTC.

Note on this clone: A read error may produce the germline difference seen at one junction end. The gene calls are TRBV5-1 and TRBJ2-5, with D perhaps matching TRBD1 (6 bases). This CDR3 comprises 13 residues. Germline-derived CDR1 and CDR2 are SGHRS and YFSETQ. CDR3 DNA: TGCGCCAGCAACTTGGGACAAGAAGAGACCCAGTACTTC. Encoded protein: CASNLGQEETQYF.

The chain employs TRBV7-9 and TRBJ1-4, with TRBD1 matching 8 bases. The length of the CDR3 is 14 residues. J was trimmed by 3 bases and V by 7 bases; bases with no gene match: 4. Germline CDR1 is SEHNR and CDR2 is FQNEAQ (reference sequence). The CDR3 sequence is CASISTGANEKLFF. The DNA of the CDR3 is TGTGCCAGCATCTCGACAGGGGCTAATGAAAAACTGTTTTTT.

The chain uses TRBV3-1 (or the pseudogene TRBV3-2) and TRBJ2-7; unclear D gene. This CDR3 spans 12 amino acids. CDR1 is LGHDT and CDR2 is YNNKEL in the germline V gene (reference sequence). V shed 2 bases and J shed 5 bases, with 7 bases lying between them. CDR3 protein: CASSQNTDEQYF. The CDR3 DNA reads TGTGCCAGCAGCCAAAATACAGACGAGCAGTACTTC.

The chain recombines TRBV5-1 with TRBJ2-2, with D unclear. Germline V lookup: CDR1 SGHRS, CDR2 YFSETQ. V lost 7 bases and J lost 3, with 4 bases in between. The CDR3 sequence is 11 residues long. The CDR3 is CASGDTGELFF. The CDR3 DNA reads as TGCGCCAGCGGAGACACCGGGGAGCTGTTTTTT.

The V call is TRBV28, the J call TRBJ2-7, with 7 nucleotides matching TRBD2. CDR1 MDHEN and CDR2 SYDVKM come from the germline V gene. The CDR3 has 15 residues. The junction had 5 bases not matched to a gene; V was cut back by 1 base and J by 2 bases. The CDR3 region has the DNA TGTGCCAGCAGTTTATCGCCTAGCGGACCCTACGAGCAGTACTTC. This encodes CASSLSPSGPYEQYF.

The chain joins TRBV27 to TRBJ2-2; TRBD2 agrees at 15 bases. J was trimmed by 8 bases and V by 7 bases; bases with no gene match: 8. Germline CDR1 MNHEY, CDR2 SMNVEV (reference sequence). The CDR3 has 16 residues. In DNA, the CDR3 is TGTGCCAGCATCCCGGGACTAGCGGGGGGTCCAGGGGAGCTGTTTTTT. Its translation is CASIPGLAGGPGELFF.

In this sample, this clone turned up once. The chain is built from TRBV6-5 and TRBJ2-1; possibly TRBD2 for D (5 bases). V lost 7 bases and J 15 bases, leaving 19 bases between the germline ends. This CDR3 spans 12 amino acids. Germline lookup yields CDR1 MNHEY and CDR2 SVGAGI. DNA for the CDR3: TGTGCCAGCACCTCCTCGGCTAGCCACCTGTTCTTC. Residues: CASTSSASHLFF.

The chain recombines TRBV24-1 with TRBJ1-3; D perhaps matches TRBD1 (5 bases). Germline V gene lookup returns CDR1 KGHDR and CDR2 SFDVKD. The length of the CDR3 is 15 residues. V lost 3 bases and J lost 0, with 8 bases in between. This CDR3 is CATSDPQGSGNTIYF. CDR3 in DNA: TGTGCCACCAGTGATCCGCAGGGCTCTGGAAACACCATATATTTT.

This chain links TRBV30 with TRBJ1-1; no clear D gene. This CDR3 has 13 amino acids. Trimming stripped 2 bases from V and 1 base from J, with 8 bases between. Germline loops: CDR1 GTSNPN, CDR2 SVGIG (reference sequence). The CDR3 here is CAWSHTPNTEAFF. The CDR3 DNA follows: TGTGCCTGGAGTCATACACCGAACACTGAAGCTTTCTTT.